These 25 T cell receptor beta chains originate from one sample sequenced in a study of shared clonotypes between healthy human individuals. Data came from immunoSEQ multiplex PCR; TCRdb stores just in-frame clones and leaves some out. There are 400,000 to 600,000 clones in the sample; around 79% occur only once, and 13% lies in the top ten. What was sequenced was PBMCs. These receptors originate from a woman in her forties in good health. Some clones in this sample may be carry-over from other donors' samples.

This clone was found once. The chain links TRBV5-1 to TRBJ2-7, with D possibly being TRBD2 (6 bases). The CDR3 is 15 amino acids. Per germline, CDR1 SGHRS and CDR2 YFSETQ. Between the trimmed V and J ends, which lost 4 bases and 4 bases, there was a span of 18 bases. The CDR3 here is CASSRDGTYRYEQYF. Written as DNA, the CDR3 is TGCGCCAGCAGCCGAGACGGGACTTACCGTTACGAGCAGTACTTC.

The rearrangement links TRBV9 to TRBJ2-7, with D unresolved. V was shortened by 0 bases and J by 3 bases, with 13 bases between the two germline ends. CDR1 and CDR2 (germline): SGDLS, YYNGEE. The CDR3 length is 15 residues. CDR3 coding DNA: TGTGCCAGCAGCGTAGGACAAGGGCCCCTCTACGAGCAGTACTTC. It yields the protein CASSVGQGPLYEQYF.

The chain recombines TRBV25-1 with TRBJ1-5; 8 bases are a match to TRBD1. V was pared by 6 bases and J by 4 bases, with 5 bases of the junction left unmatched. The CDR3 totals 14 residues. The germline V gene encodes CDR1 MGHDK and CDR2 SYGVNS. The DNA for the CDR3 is TGTGCCAGCAGAGGACAGGGCCTAAATCAGCCCCAGCATTTT. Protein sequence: CASRGQGLNQPQHF.

The CDR3 nucleotides are TGCGCCAGCAGCCAACACTTACGGGACAGGGGAACAGATACGCAGTATTTT. Translation gives CASSQHLRDRGTDTQYF. The rearrangement joins TRBV4-3 to TRBJ2-3; 10 bases are shared with TRBD1. The CDR3 runs to 17 residues. Trimming removed 2 bases from V and 3 bases from J; junction bases left unmatched: 8. Per the germline V gene, CDR1 is LGHNA and CDR2 is YSLEER.

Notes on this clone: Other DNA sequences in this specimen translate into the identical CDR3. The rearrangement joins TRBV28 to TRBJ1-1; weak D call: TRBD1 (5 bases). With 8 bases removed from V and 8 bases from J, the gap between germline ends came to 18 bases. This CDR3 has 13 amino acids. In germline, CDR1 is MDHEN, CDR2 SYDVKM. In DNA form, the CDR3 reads TGTGCCAGCTCGCGGGGACCATCTGGGGAAGCTTTCTTT. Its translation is CASSRGPSGEAFF. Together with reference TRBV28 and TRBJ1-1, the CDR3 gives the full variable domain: DVKVTQSSRYLVKRTGEKVFLECVQDMDHENMFWYRQDPGLGLRLIYFSYDVKMKEKGDIPEGYSVSREKKERFSLILESASTNQTSMYLCASSRGPSGEAFFGQGTRLTVV.

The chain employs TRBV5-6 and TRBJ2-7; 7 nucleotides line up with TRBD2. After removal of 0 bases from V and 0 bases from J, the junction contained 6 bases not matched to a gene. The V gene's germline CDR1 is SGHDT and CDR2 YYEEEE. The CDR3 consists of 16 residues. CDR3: CASSLGLAESSYEQYF. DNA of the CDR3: TGTGCCAGCAGCTTGGGGCTAGCGGAAAGCTCCTACGAGCAGTACTTC.

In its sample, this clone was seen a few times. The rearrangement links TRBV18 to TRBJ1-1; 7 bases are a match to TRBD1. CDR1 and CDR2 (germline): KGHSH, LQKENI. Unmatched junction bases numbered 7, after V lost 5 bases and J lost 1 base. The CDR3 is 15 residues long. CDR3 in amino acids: CASSIQTGANTEAFF. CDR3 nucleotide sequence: TGTGCCAGCTCAATTCAAACAGGGGCGAACACTGAAGCTTTCTTT.

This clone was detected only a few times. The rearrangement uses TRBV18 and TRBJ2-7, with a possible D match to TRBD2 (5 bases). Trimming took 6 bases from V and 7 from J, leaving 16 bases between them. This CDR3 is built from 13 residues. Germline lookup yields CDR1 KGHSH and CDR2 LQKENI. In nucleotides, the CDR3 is TGTGCCAGCTCCACCGGGTCGCGGAGGGAGCAGTACTTC. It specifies CASSTGSRREQYF.

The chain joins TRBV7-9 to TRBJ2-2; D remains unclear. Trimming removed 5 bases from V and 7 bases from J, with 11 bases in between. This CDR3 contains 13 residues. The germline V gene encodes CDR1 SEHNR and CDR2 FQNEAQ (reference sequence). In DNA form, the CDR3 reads TGTGCCAGCAGCCCCGTTATCCTCGGGGAGCTGTTTTTT. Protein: CASSPVILGELFF.

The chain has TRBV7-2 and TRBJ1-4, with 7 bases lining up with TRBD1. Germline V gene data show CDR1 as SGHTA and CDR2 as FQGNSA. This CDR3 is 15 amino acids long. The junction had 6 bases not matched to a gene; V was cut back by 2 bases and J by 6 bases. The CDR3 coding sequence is TGTGCCAGCAGCTTACCTCCGGGGACAGATGAAAAACTGTTTTTT. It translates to CASSLPPGTDEKLFF.

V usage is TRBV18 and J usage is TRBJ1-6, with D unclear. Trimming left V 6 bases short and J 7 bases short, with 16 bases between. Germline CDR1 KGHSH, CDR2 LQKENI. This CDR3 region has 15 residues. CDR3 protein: CASSPSDTLNSPLHF. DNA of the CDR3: TGTGCCAGCTCCCCTAGTGACACTTTGAATTCACCCCTCCACTTT.

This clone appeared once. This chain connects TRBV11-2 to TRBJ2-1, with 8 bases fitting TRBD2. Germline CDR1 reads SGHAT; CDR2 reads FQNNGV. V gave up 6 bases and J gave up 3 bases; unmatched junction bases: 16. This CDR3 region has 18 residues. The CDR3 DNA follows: TGTGCCAGCAGACCTTTTTCCCCCGGGACTAGTTACTACAATGAGCAGTTCTTC. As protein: CASRPFSPGTSYYNEQFF.

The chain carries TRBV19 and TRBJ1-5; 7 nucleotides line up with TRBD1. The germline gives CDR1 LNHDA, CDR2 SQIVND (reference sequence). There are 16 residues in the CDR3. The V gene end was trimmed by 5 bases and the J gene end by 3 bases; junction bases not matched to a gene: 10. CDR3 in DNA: TGTGCCAGTAGTGGGACGGGACAGCGATTCAATCAGCCCCAGCATTTT. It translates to CASSGTGQRFNQPQHF.

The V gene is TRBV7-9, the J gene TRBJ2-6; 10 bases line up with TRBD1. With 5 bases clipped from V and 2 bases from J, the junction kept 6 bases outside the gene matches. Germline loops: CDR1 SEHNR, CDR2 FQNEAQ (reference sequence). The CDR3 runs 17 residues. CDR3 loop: CASSRLDRGPGANVLTF. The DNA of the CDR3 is TGTGCCAGCAGCCGACTCGACAGGGGGCCTGGGGCCAACGTCCTGACTTTC.

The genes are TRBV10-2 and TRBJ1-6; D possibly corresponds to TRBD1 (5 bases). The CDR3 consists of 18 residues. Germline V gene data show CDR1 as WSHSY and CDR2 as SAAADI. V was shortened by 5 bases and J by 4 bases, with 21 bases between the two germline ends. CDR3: CASSSEEWGFPYNSPLHF. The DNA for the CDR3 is TGCGCCAGCAGTTCTGAAGAATGGGGGTTCCCGTATAATTCACCCCTCCACTTT.

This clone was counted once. In DNA form, the CDR3 reads TGTGCCAGCAGCTGGACAGGGGTGAGCTCTGGAAACACCATATATTTT. It codes for CASSWTGVSSGNTIYF. The chain carries TRBV5-4 and TRBJ1-3; 9 bases align to TRBD1. Germline CDR1 is SGHNT and CDR2 is YYREEE (reference sequence). This CDR3 comprises 16 residues. With 3 bases clipped from V and 0 bases from J, the junction kept 4 bases outside the gene matches.

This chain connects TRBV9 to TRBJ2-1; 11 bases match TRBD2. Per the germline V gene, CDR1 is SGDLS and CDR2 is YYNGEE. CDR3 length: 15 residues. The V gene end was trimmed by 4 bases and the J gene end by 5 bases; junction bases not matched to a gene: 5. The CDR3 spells CASSQTSGTHNEQFF. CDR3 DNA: TGTGCCAGCAGCCAGACTAGCGGGACCCACAATGAGCAGTTCTTC. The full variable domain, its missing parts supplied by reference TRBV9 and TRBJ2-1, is DSGVTQTPKHLITATGQRVTLRCSPRSGDLSVYWYQQSLDQGLQFLIQYYNGEERAKGNILERFSAQQFPDLHSELNLSSLELGDSALYFCASSQTSGTHNEQFFGPGTRLTVL.

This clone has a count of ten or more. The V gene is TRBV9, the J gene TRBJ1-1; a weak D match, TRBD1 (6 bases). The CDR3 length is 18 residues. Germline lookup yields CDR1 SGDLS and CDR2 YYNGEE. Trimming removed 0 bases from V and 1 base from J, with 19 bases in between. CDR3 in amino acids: CASSVAPLSGTQNTEAFF. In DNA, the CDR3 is TGTGCCAGCAGCGTAGCCCCTTTATCCGGGACACAGAACACTGAAGCTTTCTTT.

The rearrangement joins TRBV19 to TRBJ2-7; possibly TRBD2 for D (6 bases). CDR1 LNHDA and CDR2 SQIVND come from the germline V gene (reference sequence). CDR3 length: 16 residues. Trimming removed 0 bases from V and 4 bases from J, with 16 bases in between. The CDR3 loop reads CASSIDLGLSQYEQYF. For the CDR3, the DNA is TGTGCCAGTAGTATAGACCTCGGACTATCCCAATACGAGCAGTACTTC.

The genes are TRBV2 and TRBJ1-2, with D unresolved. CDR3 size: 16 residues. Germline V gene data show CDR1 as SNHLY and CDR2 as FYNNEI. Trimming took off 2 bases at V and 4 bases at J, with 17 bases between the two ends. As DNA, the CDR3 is TGTGCCAGCAGTGAACAGGCGGGTTTCTCCCGCTATGGCTACACCTTC. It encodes CASSEQAGFSRYGYTF.

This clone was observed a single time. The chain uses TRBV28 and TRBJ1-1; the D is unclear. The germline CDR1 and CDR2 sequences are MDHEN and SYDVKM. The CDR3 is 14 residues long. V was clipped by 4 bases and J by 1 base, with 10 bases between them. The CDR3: CASSSGQTNTEAFF. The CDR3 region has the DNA TGTGCCAGCAGTTCCGGCCAGACGAACACTGAAGCTTTCTTT.

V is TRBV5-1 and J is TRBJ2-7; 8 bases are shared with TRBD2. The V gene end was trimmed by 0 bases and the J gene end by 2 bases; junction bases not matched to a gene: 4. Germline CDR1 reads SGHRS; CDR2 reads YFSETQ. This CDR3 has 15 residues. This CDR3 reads CASSLELAVPYEQYF. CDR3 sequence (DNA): TGCGCCAGCAGCTTGGAACTAGCGGTCCCCTACGAGCAGTACTTC.

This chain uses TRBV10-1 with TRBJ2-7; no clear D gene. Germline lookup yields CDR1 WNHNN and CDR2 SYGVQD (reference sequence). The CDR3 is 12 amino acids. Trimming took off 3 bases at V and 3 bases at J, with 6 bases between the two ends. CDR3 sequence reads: CASSDLNYEQYF. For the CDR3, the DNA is TGCGCCAGCAGTGATCTGAACTACGAGCAGTACTTC.

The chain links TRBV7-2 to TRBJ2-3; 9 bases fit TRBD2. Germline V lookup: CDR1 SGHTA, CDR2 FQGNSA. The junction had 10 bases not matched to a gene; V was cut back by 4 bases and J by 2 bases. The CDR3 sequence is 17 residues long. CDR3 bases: TGTGCCAGCAGCTCCCTTGGCGGGAGGGCCCCCACAGATACGCAGTATTTT. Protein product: CASSSLGGRAPTDTQYF.

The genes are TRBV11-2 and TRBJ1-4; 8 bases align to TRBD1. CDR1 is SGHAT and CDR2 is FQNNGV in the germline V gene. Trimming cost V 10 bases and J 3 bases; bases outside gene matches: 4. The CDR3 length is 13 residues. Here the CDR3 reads CATSDRANEKLFF. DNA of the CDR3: TGTGCCACCTCGGACAGGGCTAATGAAAAACTGTTTTTT.